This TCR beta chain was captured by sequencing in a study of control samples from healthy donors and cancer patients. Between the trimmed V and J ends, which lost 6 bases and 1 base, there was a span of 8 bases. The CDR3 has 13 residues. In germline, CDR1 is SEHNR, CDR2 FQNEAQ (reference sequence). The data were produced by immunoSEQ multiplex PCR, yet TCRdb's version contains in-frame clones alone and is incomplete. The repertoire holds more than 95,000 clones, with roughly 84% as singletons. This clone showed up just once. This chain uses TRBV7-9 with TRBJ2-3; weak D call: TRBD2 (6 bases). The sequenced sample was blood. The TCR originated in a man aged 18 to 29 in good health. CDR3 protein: CASSREGTDTQYF. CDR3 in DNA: TGTGCCAGCAGTAGGGAGGGCACAGATACGCAGTATTTT. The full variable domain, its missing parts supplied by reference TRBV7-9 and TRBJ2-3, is DTGVSQNPRHKITKRGQNVTFRCDPISEHNRLYWYRQTLGQGPEFLTYFQNEAQLEKSRLLSDRFSAERPKGSFSTLEIQRTEQGDSAMYLCASSREGTDTQYFGPGTRLTVL.